This entry lists 20 T cell receptor beta chains sequenced from one sample in a study of vaccination effects on CD4 cells after COVID-19. The data were produced by immunoSEQ multiplex PCR, yet TCRdb's version contains in-frame clones alone and is incomplete. The table includes 70,000 to 75,000 clones, roughly 72% detected once. No antigen has been identified for these receptors. The ViraFEST assay expanded antigen-specific CD4+ T cells with viral peptide pools before sequencing. Cells that had been cultured for nine to eleven days were the source of isolated CD4+ T cells. Vaccinated participants had no history of SARS-CoV-2 infection and tested negative for nucleocapsid antibodies. The sequencing used CD4+ T cells from PBMCs cultured with HCoV-OC43 spike peptides, collected before COVID-19 vaccination. As to subset: HCoV-OC43 spike overlapping peptide pool stimulation. The origin of the receptors is a human donor who received a COVID-19 vaccine.

The V and J genes are TRBV6-5 and TRBJ2-3; D is uncertain. The CDR3 runs to 15 residues. Germline CDR1 MNHEY, CDR2 SVGAGI. Trimming stripped 8 bases from V and 2 bases from J, with 17 bases between. Here the CDR3 reads CASSLNGRITDTQYF. CDR3 nucleotide sequence: TGTGCCAGCTCCTTAAATGGACGGATCACAGATACGCAGTATTTT.

This clone was observed a few times. J is TRBJ1-6 and V is TRBV4-2; tentatively, D is TRBD1 (5 bases). CDR3 length: 15 amino acids. Trimming cost V 0 bases and J 15 bases, with 18 bases left between them. The germline CDR1 and CDR2 sequences are LGHNA and YNFKEQ. The CDR3 is CASSQDLSRDVFLHF. CDR3 coding DNA: TGTGCCAGCAGCCAAGATCTAAGTCGGGACGTTTTCCTCCACTTT.

V and J are TRBV19 and TRBJ2-7; 7 positions match TRBD1. The CDR3 runs 14 residues. Per the germline V gene, CDR1 is LNHDA and CDR2 is SQIVND (reference sequence). V trimming: 7 bases; J trimming: 0 bases; junction bases outside the gene matches: 6. CDR3 sequence (DNA): TGTGCCAGTAAAGACAGGGTTAGCTCCTACGAGCAGTACGTC. Its protein product is CASKDRVSSYEQYV.

The genes are TRBV7-2 and TRBJ2-2; D might be TRBD1 (5 bases). Germline V lookup: CDR1 SGHTA, CDR2 FQGNSA. This CDR3 is 15 amino acids long. V was pared by 0 bases and J by 4 bases, with 9 bases between. This CDR3 reads CASSLAGQGTGELFF. CDR3 coding DNA: TGTGCCAGCAGCTTAGCCGGGCAGGGCACCGGGGAGCTGTTTTTT.

The rearrangement links TRBV27 to TRBJ2-3; D is unclear. This CDR3 region has 13 residues. The germline V gene encodes CDR1 MNHEY and CDR2 SMNVEV (reference sequence). The V end was cut by 1 base, the J end by 2 bases, with 4 bases between. CDR3 residues: CASSLFVTDTQYF. The CDR3, as DNA: TGTGCCAGCAGTTTATTCGTCACAGATACGCAGTATTTT.

For this clone: Germline and junction disagree at one end, which may indicate a read error. The chain joins TRBV18 to TRBJ1-1; possible D gene TRBD1, 5 bases. The germline V gene has CDR1 KGHSH and CDR2 LQKENI. This CDR3 region has 11 residues. CDR3 loop: CASSEVLGTYF. The CDR3 nucleotides are TGTGCCAGCTCAGAGGTCCTCGGGACGTATTTT.

This clone was seen once. The rearrangement links TRBV15 to TRBJ1-4, with TRBD1 matching over 8 bases. This CDR3 comprises 17 residues. Germline CDR1 reads LNHNV; CDR2 reads YYDKDF (reference sequence). V lost 1 base, J lost 2 bases, and 6 bases stayed unmatched. CDR3: CATSRVGAGGTNEKLFF. The CDR3 DNA is TGTGCCACCAGCAGAGTAGGGGCAGGGGGCACTAATGAAAAACTGTTTTTT.

This chain connects TRBV19 to TRBJ2-3, with unresolved D. The germline CDR1 and CDR2 sequences are LNHDA and SQIVND (reference sequence). The CDR3 sequence is 15 residues long. V dropped 3 bases and J dropped 2 bases, with 12 bases sitting between them. The CDR3 reads CASSIQQLTTDTQYF. CDR3 bases: TGTGCCAGTAGTATCCAGCAACTAACCACAGATACGCAGTATTTT. Looking up the rest from reference TRBV19 and TRBJ2-3 gives the full variable domain: DGGITQSPKYLFRKEGQNVTLSCEQNLNHDAMYWYRQDPGQGLRLIYYSQIVNDFQKGDIAEGYSVSREKKESFPLTVTSAQKNPTAFYLCASSIQQLTTDTQYFGPGTRLTVL.

The chain recombines TRBV12-3 or TRBV12-4 with TRBJ1-1; the D is unclear. The length of the CDR3 is 13 residues. The V end lost 6 bases, the J end lost 0 bases, and 8 bases lay between the germline ends. The CDR3 DNA sequence: TGTGCCAGCAGGAGCGGGATGAACACTGAAGCTTTCTTT. Protein product: CASRSGMNTEAFF.

The gene calls are TRBV5-1 and TRBJ2-5, with a tentative D call TRBD1 (5 bases). Germline V gene sequence: CDR1 SGHRS, CDR2 YFSETQ. CDR3 size: 14 residues. The V end lost 5 bases, the J end lost 2 bases, and 13 bases lay between the germline ends. CDR3 in amino acids: CASSLQAPQETQYF. The CDR3 DNA sequence: TGCGCCAGCAGTTTACAGGCCCCTCAAGAGACCCAGTACTTC. Full variable domain (rest looked up from reference TRBV5-1 and TRBJ2-5): KAGVTQTPRYLIKTRGQQVTLSCSPISGHRSVSWYQQTPGQGLQFLFEYFSETQRNKGNFPGRFSGRQFSNSRSEMNVSTLELGDSALYLCASSLQAPQETQYFGPGTRLLVL.

V and J are TRBV2 and TRBJ2-5, with D possibly matching TRBD2 (6 bases). Germline CDR1 SNHLY, CDR2 FYNNEI. This CDR3 has 14 residues. Trimming removed 11 bases at V and 1 base at J, with 17 bases between. CDR3 region: CAAAPPGAQETQYF. As DNA, the CDR3 is TGTGCCGCAGCACCCCCGGGAGCCCAAGAGACCCAGTACTTC.

CDR3 loop: CASSKVTGQGMNTEAFF. The CDR3 bases are TGTGCCAGCAGCAAGGTAACAGGACAGGGAATGAACACTGAAGCTTTCTTT. The chain recombines TRBV9 with TRBJ1-1; TRBD1 matches 8 bases. V was clipped by 4 bases and J by 0 bases; unmatched bases: 11. CDR3 length: 17 amino acids. Germline values: CDR1 SGDLS, CDR2 YYNGEE.

The CDR3 DNA reads as TGTGCCAGCAGCTTAGCCCGGGATTGGGGTAACATTCAGTACTTC. Translation gives CASSLARDWGNIQYF. The rearrangement joins TRBV7-2 to TRBJ2-4, with TRBD2 as a possible D gene (5 bases). V lost 0 bases and J 7 bases, leaving 13 bases between the germline ends. The V gene's germline CDR1 is SGHTA and CDR2 FQGNSA. There are 15 residues in the CDR3.

The V gene is TRBV24-1, the J gene TRBJ1-6; D not certain. Germline assignment: CDR1 KGHDR and CDR2 SFDVKD. V dropped 6 bases and J dropped 4 bases, with 12 bases sitting between them. The CDR3 length is 15 residues. CDR3 sequence reads: CATSRNSMYNSPLHF. CDR3 sequence (DNA): TGTGCCACCAGTCGGAACAGTATGTATAATTCACCCCTCCACTTT.

The rearrangement joins TRBV11-2 to TRBJ1-2, with D perhaps TRBD1 (5 bases). This CDR3 spans 14 amino acids. The V and J ends lost 5 bases and 8 bases respectively, with 18 bases between them. Per germline, CDR1 SGHAT and CDR2 FQNNGV. Here the CDR3 reads CASSPPGPWGGYTF. CDR3 in DNA: TGTGCCAGCAGCCCCCCTGGGCCCTGGGGGGGCTACACCTTC. Filled out from reference TRBV11-2 and TRBJ1-2, the complete variable domain reads EAGVAQSPRYKIIEKRQSVAFWCNPISGHATLYWYQQILGQGPKLLIQFQNNGVVDDSQLPKDRFSAERLKGVDSTLKIQPAKLEDSAVYLCASSPPGPWGGYTFGSGTRLTVV.

The chain carries TRBV3-1 (or the pseudogene TRBV3-2) and TRBJ2-3; D is perhaps TRBD1 or TRBD2 (7 bases each). The germline V and J ends were trimmed by 4 bases and 6 bases, with 20 bases remaining between them. This CDR3 is 16 amino acids long. The germline CDR1 and CDR2 sequences are LGHDT and YNNKEL (reference sequence). The CDR3 sequence is CASSREGRGPTDTQYF. Here the CDR3 DNA reads TGTGCCAGCAGCCGCGAAGGGAGGGGGCCCACCGATACGCAGTATTTT.

CDR3 residues: CASTNGRKNEKLFF. CDR3 sequence (DNA): TGTGCCAGTACGAATGGACGGAAGAATGAAAAACTGTTTTTT. The chain couples TRBV6-6 to TRBJ1-4; D unclear. The germline V and J ends were trimmed by 9 bases and 5 bases, with 16 bases remaining between them. Germline values: CDR1 MNHNY, CDR2 SVGAGI (reference sequence). This CDR3 is 14 amino acids long.

The J gene is TRBJ1-1, the V gene TRBV29-1; D is possibly TRBD1 (5 bases). The V end lost 3 bases, the J end lost 11 bases, and 13 bases lay between the germline ends. The CDR3 is 11 residues long. CDR1 SQVTM and CDR2 ANQGSEA come from the germline V gene. CDR3 region: CSVEQGRVAFF. The CDR3 DNA is TGCAGCGTTGAGCAGGGTCGAGTTGCTTTCTTT.

The chain uses TRBV24-1 and TRBJ2-5, with 9 positions matching TRBD1. CDR1 and CDR2 from the germline V gene are KGHDR and SFDVKD. V dropped 6 bases and J dropped 4; count of bases not matched to a gene: 2. CDR3 length: 13 residues. As DNA, the CDR3 is TGTGCCACCAGTACAGGGGGCCTAGAGACCCAGTACTTC. It yields the protein CATSTGGLETQYF.

The genes are TRBV28 and TRBJ1-1; 7 positions match TRBD1. The CDR3 sequence is 13 residues long. The trim removed 2 bases at V and 11 bases at J, leaving 8 bases unmatched. Germline-derived CDR1 and CDR2 are MDHEN and SYDVKM. For the CDR3, the DNA is TGTGCCAGCAGTTTACTCCGGTTACAGGGGGCTTTCTTT. It yields the protein CASSLLRLQGAFF.